Following are 9 T cell receptor beta chains from one sample sequenced in a study of cytomegalovirus exposure and HLA in healthy donors. PCR was performed using 60 Vbeta and 13 Jbeta primers. This table comes from immunoSEQ multiplex PCR, and its TCRdb copy is limited to in-frame clones, with some not included. The sample has 160,000 or so clones, around 80% seen once; the top ten hold approximately 6.5%. Sequences were obtained from PBMCs. The receptor set was obtained from a male donor in good health and CMV-seropositive.

The chain uses TRBV11-1 and TRBJ1-2; TRBD1 matches 9 bases. CDR1 is SGHAT and CDR2 is FQDESV in the germline V gene (reference sequence). This CDR3 region has 14 residues. Trimming at V came to 6 bases and at J to 8 bases, leaving 10 bases not matched to a gene. CDR3 sequence: CASRSTGGLDGYTF. CDR3 in DNA: TGTGCCAGCAGATCAACAGGGGGCCTCGACGGCTACACCTTC.

The rearrangement joins TRBV6-5 to TRBJ2-7, with 7 bases lining up with TRBD1. This CDR3 region has 15 residues. The V and J ends lost 6 bases and 2 bases, in that order; junction bases with no gene match: 10. CDR1 MNHEY and CDR2 SVGAGI come from the germline V gene. The CDR3 nucleotides read TGTGCCAGCAGACAGTACACAGGGGACACCTACGAGCAGTACTTC. It encodes CASRQYTGDTYEQYF.

The genes are TRBV5-6 and TRBJ1-2, with TRBD1 identical over 12 bases. There are 14 residues in the CDR3. The V and J ends lost 4 bases and 5 bases, in that order; junction bases with no gene match: 3. The germline CDR1 and CDR2 sequences are SGHDT and YYEEEE. In nucleotides, the CDR3 is TGTGCCAGCAGCGGGACAGGGGGCCGATATGGCTACACCTTC. Translated: CASSGTGGRYGYTF.

The gene calls are TRBV10-2 and TRBJ2-3; 7 bases fit TRBD2. Germline CDR1 is WSHSY and CDR2 is SAAADI. V lost 4 bases and J lost 1; bases outside the gene matches: 2. This CDR3 is 14 amino acids long. CDR3 DNA: TGCGCCAGCAGTGCAACTAGCGGCACAGATACGCAGTATTTT. Translation: CASSATSGTDTQYF.

The chain links TRBV5-1 to TRBJ1-1; 7 bases are shared with TRBD1. The ends lost 3 bases at V and 5 bases at J; junction bases unmatched: 7. Germline values: CDR1 SGHRS, CDR2 YFSETQ. This CDR3 spans 14 amino acids. CDR3 bases: TGCGCCAGCAGCTGGGTCCTACAGGGGACTGAAGCTTTCTTT. Its translation: CASSWVLQGTEAFF.

This clone was found a few times. The gene calls are TRBV6-4 and TRBJ2-1, with TRBD2 as a possible D gene (5 bases). Trimming removed 3 bases from V and 5 bases from J, with 14 bases in between. This CDR3 is built from 15 residues. The germline V gene encodes CDR1 MRHNA and CDR2 SNTAGT. The chain's CDR3 is CASSERMAGNNEQFF. CDR3 coding DNA: TGTGCCAGCAGTGAGAGGATGGCGGGTAACAATGAGCAGTTCTTC.

The chain combines TRBV5-4 with TRBJ2-5, with 8 bases fitting TRBD1. The DNA end is a closer match to TRBJ2-7, so the J assignment may be wrong. The length of the CDR3 is 13 residues. Germline CDR1 is SGHNT and CDR2 is YYREEE (reference sequence). The DNA for the CDR3 is TGTGCCAGCAGCGGGACAGGATCCTACGAGCAGTACTTC. Encoded protein: CASSGTGSYEQYF.

V is TRBV7-9 and J is TRBJ1-1, with D unresolved. CDR3 length: 15 residues. V was clipped by 5 bases and J by 1 base, with 14 bases between them. Looked up from germline, CDR1 is SEHNR and CDR2 is FQNEAQ (reference sequence). The CDR3 sequence: CASSRGGRENTEAFF. The CDR3 nucleotides are TGTGCCAGCAGCCGAGGTGGACGGGAGAACACTGAAGCTTTCTTT.

About this clone itself: Additional DNA sequences in this sample encode the identical CDR3. CDR3 DNA sequence: TGTGCCACCAGCAGAGAGACTAGCGGCCAAGAGACCCAGTACTTC. Its protein is CATSRETSGQETQYF. The rearrangement joins TRBV15 to TRBJ2-5; 9 bases map to TRBD2. The CDR3 is 15 amino acids. Germline V gene data show CDR1 as LNHNV and CDR2 as YYDKDF (reference sequence). J was trimmed by 1 base and V by 0 bases; bases with no gene match: 0.